This passage covers 8 T cell receptor beta chains from one sample sequenced in a study of T cell responses to AZD1222 COVID-19 vaccine. Sequenced by immunoSEQ multiplex PCR; TCRdb stores in-frame clones only, minus some. This table has about 130,000 clones, around 94% appearing once. The material was peripheral blood, obtained on day 0 of AZD1222 vaccination. These receptors were collected from an adult in good health.

The V call is TRBV29-1, the J call TRBJ1-1, with 7 bases fitting TRBD1. CDR1 and CDR2 (germline): SQVTM, ANQGSEA. V trimming: 6 bases; J trimming: 5 bases; junction bases outside the gene matches: 6. This CDR3 spans 12 amino acids. DNA for the CDR3: TGCAGCGTCGGACAGGTACGGACTGAAGCTTTCTTT. Protein product: CSVGQVRTEAFF.

The rearrangement links TRBV30 to TRBJ1-5; 9 positions match TRBD1. The CDR3 sequence is 14 residues long. V gave up 2 bases and J gave up 6 bases; unmatched junction bases: 5. Looked up from germline, CDR1 is GTSNPN and CDR2 is SVGIG (reference sequence). CDR3 bases: TGTGCCTGGAGTTTACAGGGGGCGGGTCAGCCCCAGCATTTT. The encoded protein is CAWSLQGAGQPQHF.

V is TRBV5-1 and J is TRBJ2-3; TRBD2 aligns across 8 bases. Germline V lookup: CDR1 SGHRS, CDR2 YFSETQ. The trim removed 2 bases at V and 4 bases at J, leaving 6 bases unmatched. The CDR3 has 15 residues. The CDR3 is CASSFSGEGADTQYF. The CDR3 DNA reads TGCGCCAGCAGCTTTAGCGGGGAGGGGGCAGATACGCAGTATTTT. Together with reference TRBV5-1 and TRBJ2-3, the CDR3 gives the full variable domain: KAGVTQTPRYLIKTRGQQVTLSCSPISGHRSVSWYQQTPGQGLQFLFEYFSETQRNKGNFPGRFSGRQFSNSRSEMNVSTLELGDSALYLCASSFSGEGADTQYFGPGTRLTVL.

The J gene is TRBJ1-5, the V gene TRBV6-6, with D unclear. From germline, CDR1 is MNHNY and CDR2 SVGAGI (reference sequence). V was clipped by 5 bases and J by 9 bases, with 20 bases between them. The CDR3 has 15 residues. This CDR3 reads CASSAQVPPWPPQHF. Written as DNA, the CDR3 is TGTGCCAGCAGTGCCCAGGTACCTCCTTGGCCGCCCCAGCATTTT.

V usage is TRBV30 and J usage is TRBJ1-2; D possibly corresponds to TRBD1 (5 bases). The CDR3 has 12 amino acids. CDR1 and CDR2 (germline): GTSNPN, SVGIG (reference sequence). Trimming removed 5 bases from V and 2 bases from J, with 9 bases in between. This CDR3 reads CAWATGNYGYTF. CDR3 nucleotides: TGTGCCTGGGCCACAGGAAACTATGGCTACACCTTC.

The chain has TRBV7-6 and TRBJ1-1; D is ambiguous. The CDR3 extends over 13 amino acids. CDR1 SGHVS and CDR2 FNYEAQ come from the germline V gene. The V end lost 5 bases, the J end lost 2 bases, and 9 bases lay between the germline ends. This CDR3 reads CASSVYRNTEAFF. As DNA, the CDR3 is TGTGCCAGCAGCGTTTACAGAAACACTGAAGCTTTCTTT.

This clone has just a few counts. The chain has TRBV7-6 and TRBJ1-3; D possibly corresponds to TRBD1 (5 bases). In germline, CDR1 is SGHVS, CDR2 FNYEAQ. V lost 5 bases and J 0 bases, leaving 11 bases between the germline ends. There are 15 residues in the CDR3. DNA of the CDR3: TGTGCCAGCAGCCTTGTAGGGGTCTCTGGAAACACCATATATTTT. It codes for CASSLVGVSGNTIYF.

The rearrangement uses TRBV30 and TRBJ1-6, with D unresolved. The ends were cut back, 0 bases at V and 6 bases at J, with 6 bases in the middle. This CDR3 is 13 amino acids long. Germline V gene sequence: CDR1 GTSNPN, CDR2 SVGIG (reference sequence). CDR3: CAWSVRSNSPLHF. The CDR3 region has the DNA TGTGCCTGGAGTGTACGAAGTAATTCACCCCTCCACTTT.